This T cell receptor beta chain came from a study of cytomegalovirus exposure and HLA in healthy donors (dated by TCRdb to about 2017). For the wider study: According to an earlier analysis of a few hundred of the donors, some 180 million T cells yielded some 120 million unique TCR beta sequences and approximately 300 Gb of sequence data. An early release that covered about 600 HLA-typed donors contained about 290 gigabases of sequencing data and about 84 million unique TCR sequences. Of the 300 to 400 genotyped donors, about 80% fell in the genetic ancestry cluster associated with self-reported Caucasian donors. The study aimed to test whether signatures of past pathogen exposure could be identified by cataloging public T cell receptors. The T cell repertoires of some 670 subjects were profiled by immunosequencing and related to cytomegalovirus serostatus. In addition to the first cohort of 500 to 850 subjects, a separate validation cohort of 130 or so different subjects was used. The study combined high-throughput TCR immunosequencing, statistical association of individual TCRs with disease status, and machine learning to predict cytomegalovirus infection status. In a later analysis, previously published TCR beta repertoires from 666 donors were re-analyzed and high-resolution HLA genotyping was added so that TCR occurrence patterns could be studied. Rather than using new phenotypic data, the later analysis identified candidate immune exposures from TCR beta sequences and from how often those sequences occurred across donors. To decide whether each TCR beta V gene segment behaved as functional or pseudogenic, an earlier analysis of several hundred of the donors relied on high-throughput TCR beta sequencing. Donor age, sex, ethnicity and CMV serostatus were compiled together with the repertoire data. Genome-wide SNP genotypes for about three fifths of the roughly 700 donors were used in a later genetic analysis, which treated that subset as a discovery cohort. All discovery cohort repertoires had been generated on a single sequencing platform. Both class I and class II loci were covered by HLA typing, at four-digit resolution. Typing coverage varied by locus: roughly 629-630 donors for A, B, C, DRB1 and DQB1; roughly 500 for DQA1; some 610 for DPA1; more than 450 for DPB1. A few DR-DQ haplotypes were treated as single units for association and clustering because of strong linkage in the cohort. Among about 400 genotyped donors of the cohort, an average of around 250,000 unique TCR beta nucleotide sequences was sequenced per donor, of which roughly 17% were non-productive.

Receptor amplification or capture employed the immunoSEQ multiplex PCR assay. For the multiplex PCR, a mixture combining 60 forward primers for TCR Vbeta segments and 13 reverse primers for TCR Jbeta segments was used. Amplification of the CDR3 region of rearranged TCR beta genes was performed with a multiplex PCR assay on genomic DNA. Amplified TCR beta libraries were sequenced as 87-base-pair reads on the Illumina HiSeq System. As for how the authors treated the data: In a later analysis, around 80 million unique TCR beta chains were counted across the approximately 620 repertoires, and some 10 million of these chains were shared by at least two donors. Raw reads were error-corrected and collapsed into unique sequences by a nearest-neighbor algorithm in which closely related sequences were merged to remove PCR and sequencing errors. Alignment of CDR3 sequences to IMGT reference sequences was used to assign V, D and J gene segments. Each retained sequence needed at least a six-nucleotide match to both a V gene segment and a J gene segment. A rearrangement counted as productive if the CDR3 had no stop codons and remained in frame with V and J, and every other rearrangement counted as non-productive. CDR3 was defined according to IMGT convention as the region running from the second conserved V-encoded cysteine to the conserved J-encoded phenylalanine. The earlier analysis of a few hundred of the donors excluded any sequence lacking an unambiguous match to a single V gene segment. In an earlier analysis of around 590 of the donors, a V segment was called functional when productive rearrangements were above 56.7%, and segregating when the standard deviation between donors exceeded 5%. A statistical classification framework was built to diagnose cytomegalovirus status from the catalog of TCR beta chain sequences. A later analysis assigned V and J genes by comparing TCR nucleotide sequences with IMGT/GENE-DB human TR gene sequences. Using the TCRdist pipeline, a later analysis assigned CDR3 sequences along with most-parsimonious VDJ recombination scenarios. A later analysis defined each TCR beta chain by its CDR3 amino acid sequence plus V-gene family, and excluded reads lacking a unique V-gene family. To address suspected cross-contamination and a sequencing artifact, a later analysis removed approximately 600 highly shared, low-generation-probability nucleotide sequences. In a later analysis, a clonal expansion index was calculated for each public chain from normalized within-repertoire ranks of inferred template counts. Generation probabilities in a later analysis came from a VDJ recombination model fitted to out-of-frame rearrangements, and those results were checked against IGoR. A later analysis scored TCR-TCR, TCR-HLA and TCR-CMV co-occurrence with hypergeometric tests, applying a repertoire-size bias correction to TCR pairs. A later analysis estimated false discovery rates by permuting HLA or CMV assignments 20 times. A later analysis grouped co-occurring TCRs with DBSCAN, adding TCRdist sequence similarity when clustering within HLA-allele-positive subsets. Repertoires with fewer than 30,000 or more than 120,000 public chains were left out of co-occurrence clustering, as were about five repertoires with anomalous nucleotide sharing. TCRdb's version of the immuneACCESS table is confined to in-frame rearrangements and falls short of the full clone set. An unresolved V gene accounts for under half of the shortfall where checked; the remainder is of unknown origin. From that table come the V and J calls and clone size; the DNA was used to work out D and trimming. The sample table holds about 110,000 clones, of which about 80% were seen once. The top ten hold just under 3% of the sample.

In total, approximately 610 healthy bone marrow donors made up the cohort. At the time of sampling, every cohort member was nominally healthy, though immune exposures that went unrecorded were likely present. The donor tested CMV seropositive, placing the donor among the approximately 290 seropositive members of the cohort. Every donor gave a peripheral blood sample, and the peripheral blood mononuclear cells from that sample were used for TCR beta sequencing. Genomic DNA was extracted from the blood cell samples with the Qiagen DNeasy Blood Extraction Kit. The CDR3 starts with the cysteine, ends with the phenylalanine, and has 15 residues. The read is trimmed to its CDR3 DNA, 45 bases read in frame from base 1. V sheds 6 bases and J sheds 4 bases, leaving 18 bases between their ends. According to the germline V gene, CDR1 reads MNHEY and CDR2 reads SVGAGI. About this clone: The specificity of this receptor is unknown. Base qualities are not provided; no much larger clone lies one nucleotide away.

The study at large found these results: This cohort had only TCR beta chains sequenced, and the lack of alpha or paired-chain data limited which features could be detected. In a later analysis, HLA-associated TCR beta chains showed more clonal expansion and lower generation probabilities than non-associated chains that were equally common. Most TCR sequences were observed very rarely across donors, whereas some public TCRs were present in many individuals. The study gave a list of over 150 TCR beta chains associated with cytomegalovirus. Assigning TCR associations to individual alleles was difficult when HLA alleles, especially DR and DQ, strongly co-occurred. Because HLA typing was unavailable for some donors at each locus, only the typed subset was used in association tests. Some IMGT-functional V segments, including TRBV6-2 and TRBV6-3, could not be told apart with the 87-base-pair reads, so those segments were excluded. A further reported finding was that TCR beta sequences accurately predicted the HLA-A and HLA-B alleles for most subjects in the first cohort. In a later analysis, over 15,000 TCR beta sequences were associated with specific HLA alleles at a false discovery rate of 0.05. It was suggested by the authors that the approach could potentially be generalized to other disease states and immunological phenotypes. Sequencing depth was assumed to be roughly uniform across donors in the presence/absence analyses, though that assumption may not hold. In a later analysis, most CMV-associated TCR beta chains were found to appear HLA-restricted, with HLA associations seemingly driven largely by CMV exposure. Compared with the 666-donor mean, donors in an Asian-associated ancestry cluster had fewer N-insertions in productive TCRs, according to a later genetic analysis. A few of the identified cytomegalovirus-associated TCR beta chains were confirmed in vitro to be specific for cytomegalovirus antigens. An earlier analysis of approximately 600 of the donors showed that most TCR beta V segments appeared in productive rearrangements either about 87% or about 30% of the time, which broadly matched IMGT annotations. The only immune exposure information available for the cohort was CMV serostatus. The earlier analysis of about 600 of the donors excluded roughly 17 rarely observed V segments, including chromosome 9 orphons, because counts were too low. In a later analysis, the rate of TCR association differed among HLA loci, with DRB1 alleles having the most associated TCRs and HLA-C alleles having the fewest. In a later analysis, several top co-occurrence clusters were reported to appear linked to parvovirus B19, influenza, CMV and Epstein-Barr virus. A later genetic analysis associated a missense DCLRE1C variant with V-gene and J-gene trimming of TCR beta chains, and an independent cohort replicated the association. Linkage disequilibrium might explain the correlated functional status among segregating V segments, but an unknown experimental factor could not be excluded. The sequencing pipeline was judged likely to have produced a cluster of highly shared sequence variants as a technical artifact. The classifier was reported to diagnose cytomegalovirus status with high specificity and sensitivity in both the original and validation cohorts.

This TCR derives from a woman aged 60-70 years in good health and CMV-seropositive. Source material: PBMCs. The sequence is built from TRBV6-5 and TRBJ1-1; TRBD1 is possibly the D segment (5 matching bases). The encoded CDR3 is CASSRAEGRATEAFF. In nucleotides, the sequence is TGTGCCAGCAGCCGAGCCGAGGGGAGGGCCACTGAAGCTTTCTTT.